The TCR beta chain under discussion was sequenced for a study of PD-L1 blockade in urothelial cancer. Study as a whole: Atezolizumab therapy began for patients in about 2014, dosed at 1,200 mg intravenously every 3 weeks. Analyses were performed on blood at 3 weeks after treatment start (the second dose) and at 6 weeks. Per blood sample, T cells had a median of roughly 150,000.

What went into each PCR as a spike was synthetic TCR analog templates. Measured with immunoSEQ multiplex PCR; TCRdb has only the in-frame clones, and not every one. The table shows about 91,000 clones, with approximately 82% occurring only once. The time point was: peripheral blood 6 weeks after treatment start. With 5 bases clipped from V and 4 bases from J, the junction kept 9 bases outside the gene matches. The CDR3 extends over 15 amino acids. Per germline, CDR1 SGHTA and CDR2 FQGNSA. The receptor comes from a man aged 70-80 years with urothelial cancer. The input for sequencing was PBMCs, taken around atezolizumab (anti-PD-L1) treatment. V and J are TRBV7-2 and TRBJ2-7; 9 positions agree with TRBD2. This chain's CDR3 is CASSGNSGSGYEQYF. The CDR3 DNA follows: TGTGCCAGCAGCGGAAATAGCGGGAGCGGGTACGAGCAGTACTTC.